This T cell receptor beta chain came from a study of T-cell memory formation after mild COVID-19. Of note for this clonotype: The antigen is not known.

The V gene end was trimmed by 4 bases and the J gene end by 0 bases; junction bases not matched to a gene: 6. The CDR3 runs 18 residues. The germline V gene encodes CDR1 SGHRS and CDR2 YFSETQ. Via MiXCR, TCRdb re-called the 5' RACE reads, giving one row per CDR3 protein. The sample carries around 370,000 distinct CDR3 sequences, under 25% recorded once. Whole-study results and caveats: Researchers found some responding clones in pre-infection memory, a sign that cross-reactive memory joined.

This TCR came from an adult woman who had mild COVID-19 (a few samples of this study predate the infection). Cell type and time point are not known. Sample: PBMCs or a T cell subset sorted from them (not recorded which). The gene calls are TRBV5-1 and TRBJ2-3, with 15 nucleotides matching TRBD2. The CDR3 protein is CASSDGLAGGHSTDTQYF. The CDR3 DNA reads as TGCGCCAGCAGCGACGGACTAGCGGGAGGGCATAGCACAGATACGCAGTATTTT.